One and the same sample provided the 2 T cell receptor beta chains below, sequenced in a study of tumor and adjacent non-tumor tissue in lung cancer. RNA was extracted from bulk tissue without any cell sorting. Three rounds of nested PCR, following a modified ARM-PCR protocol, produced the TCRbeta library. TCRdb redid the calling of the multiplex PCR reads with MiXCR, one entry per CDR3 protein. The table shows tens of thousands of distinct CDR3 sequences, with about 66% occurring only once. The sample consisted of lung tumor tissue. Receptors originate from a man aged 60-69 years with non-small cell lung cancer.

Note on this clonotype: One junction end disagrees with the germline gene, perhaps due to a read error. The rearrangement joins TRBV11-2 to TRBJ2-2; D may correspond to TRBD1 or TRBD2 (5 bases each). This CDR3 spans 15 amino acids. CDR1 and CDR2 from the germline V gene are SGHAT and FQNNGV. The CDR3 nucleotides are TGTGCCAGCAGCCCCCGTGTCGTGAACACTGGGGGGCTGTTTTTT. Its protein is CASSPRVVNTGGLFF.

The CDR3 region has the DNA TGTGCCATTAGTCAGACTAGCGGTGAGCAGTTCTTC. Encoded protein: CAISQTSGEQFF. The chain combines TRBV6-5 with TRBJ2-1; 9 bases map to TRBD2. The CDR3 totals 12 residues. V shed 10 bases and J 9 bases; nucleotides not matched to a gene: 7. Germline V CDR1 and CDR2: MNHEY, SVGAGI.